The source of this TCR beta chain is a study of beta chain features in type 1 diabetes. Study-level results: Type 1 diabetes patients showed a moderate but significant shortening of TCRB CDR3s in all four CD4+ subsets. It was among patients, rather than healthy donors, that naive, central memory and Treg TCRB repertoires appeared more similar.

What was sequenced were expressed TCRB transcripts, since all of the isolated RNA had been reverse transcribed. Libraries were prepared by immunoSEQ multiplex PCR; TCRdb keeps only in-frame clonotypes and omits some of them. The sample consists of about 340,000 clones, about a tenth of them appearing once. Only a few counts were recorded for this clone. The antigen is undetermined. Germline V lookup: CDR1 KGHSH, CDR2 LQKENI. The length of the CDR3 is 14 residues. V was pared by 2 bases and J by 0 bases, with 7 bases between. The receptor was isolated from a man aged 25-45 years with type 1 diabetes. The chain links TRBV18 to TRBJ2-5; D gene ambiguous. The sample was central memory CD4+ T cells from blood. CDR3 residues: CASSPSLDQETQYF. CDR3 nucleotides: TGTGCCAGCTCACCAAGTCTGGACCAAGAGACCCAGTACTTC.